The rows below give T cell receptor beta chains drawn from one sample of a study of blood T cell repertoires in COVID-19. Clones were read by immunoSEQ multiplex PCR, and TCRdb kept only the in-frame ones, dropping some. This repertoire shows about 140,000 clones, around nine tenths found once; its top ten account for 8% to 9%. Sequenced material: peripheral blood. The receptor set was obtained from a woman aged 45-65 years with active or convalescent COVID-19. Each CDR3 is given with its conserved first and last residue.

v_gene: TRBV6-1; j_gene: TRBJ1-2; CDR3aa: CASSETRYGYTF
v_gene: TRBV29-1; j_gene: TRBJ1-1; CDR3aa: CSARQTMTTEAFF
v_gene: TRBV6-5; j_gene: TRBJ2-7; CDR3aa: CASKMGLASHEQYF
v_gene: TRBV18; j_gene: TRBJ1-4; CDR3aa: CASSPDREGLPNEKLFF
v_gene: TRBV28; j_gene: TRBJ1-4; CDR3aa: CASSPVRREKLFF
v_gene: TRBV18; j_gene: TRBJ2-5; CDR3aa: CASSPGSDSQETQYF
v_gene: TRBV6-2/TRBV6-3; j_gene: TRBJ2-7; CDR3aa: CASSSKRESYQYEQYF
v_gene: TRBV7-2; j_gene: TRBJ1-3; CDR3aa: CASSSLIGNTIYF
v_gene: TRBV7-9; j_gene: TRBJ1-1; CDR3aa: CASSLGGAPGGTEAFF
v_gene: TRBV5-4; j_gene: TRBJ2-3; CDR3aa: CASSLRVESTDTQYF
v_gene: TRBV15; j_gene: TRBJ2-1; CDR3aa: CATSRDWQGAQFF
v_gene: TRBV7-2; j_gene: TRBJ2-1; CDR3aa: CASSYDRDRAADEQFF
v_gene: TRBV9; j_gene: TRBJ2-5; CDR3aa: CASSTAQDTAWETQYF
v_gene: TRBV24-1; j_gene: TRBJ2-1; CDR3aa: CATPSTGGGASNEQFF
v_gene: TRBV9; j_gene: TRBJ2-2; CDR3aa: CASSVRGLEAGELFF
v_gene: TRBV28; j_gene: TRBJ2-7; CDR3aa: CASSLLGLRYEQYF
v_gene: TRBV12-5; j_gene: TRBJ1-1; CDR3aa: CASGLAAGRGLGTEAFF
v_gene: TRBV5-1; j_gene: TRBJ1-2; CDR3aa: CASSRTGTEDLYGYTF
v_gene: TRBV20-1; j_gene: TRBJ1-2; CDR3aa: CSAGTGYGYTF
v_gene: TRBV2; j_gene: TRBJ1-1; CDR3aa: CASTLWEGKNTEAFF
v_gene: TRBV6-5; j_gene: TRBJ2-1; CDR3aa: CASSLDDSSYNEQFF
v_gene: TRBV7-6; j_gene: TRBJ1-3; CDR3aa: CASSLVGLGTASGNTIYF
v_gene: TRBV12-3/TRBV12-4; j_gene: TRBJ2-7; CDR3aa: CASSPDSYEQYF
v_gene: TRBV27; j_gene: TRBJ1-6; CDR3aa: CASSLQNNSPLHF
v_gene: TRBV7-2; j_gene: TRBJ1-6; CDR3aa: CASSLGTDNSPLHF
v_gene: TRBV23-1; j_gene: TRBJ2-6; CDR3aa: CASSQSNRTGSSGANVLTF
v_gene: TRBV6-6; j_gene: TRBJ2-7; CDR3aa: CASRRQGSYEQYF
v_gene: TRBV7-2; j_gene: TRBJ2-7; CDR3aa: CASSPGASGFYEQYF
v_gene: TRBV19; j_gene: TRBJ1-1; CDR3aa: CASSMGAPYSFF
v_gene: TRBV11-2; j_gene: TRBJ2-2; CDR3aa: CASSLSAGELFF
v_gene: TRBV27; j_gene: TRBJ2-6; CDR3aa: CASRLGQTSGANVLTF
v_gene: TRBV28; j_gene: TRBJ1-5; CDR3aa: CASSLVGDSNQPQHF
v_gene: TRBV7-2; j_gene: TRBJ1-5; CDR3aa: CASSLAQGGHQPQHF
v_gene: TRBV19; j_gene: TRBJ1-5; CDR3aa: CASSLNLDQPQHF
v_gene: TRBV2; j_gene: TRBJ1-5; CDR3aa: CASSYLDRSSQPQHF
v_gene: TRBV7-9; j_gene: TRBJ2-7; CDR3aa: CASSSRTRSDREQYF
v_gene: TRBV7-2; j_gene: TRBJ1-1; CDR3aa: CASSPLQEAFF
v_gene: TRBV5-5; j_gene: TRBJ1-1; CDR3aa: CASSSGGTEAFF
v_gene: TRBV10-1; j_gene: TRBJ2-5; CDR3aa: CATKDSEETQYF
v_gene: TRBV7-2; j_gene: TRBJ2-5; CDR3aa: CASSPTSGGAWGQETQYF
v_gene: TRBV7-3; j_gene: TRBJ1-1; CDR3aa: CASSLGRVTEAFF
v_gene: TRBV28; j_gene: TRBJ1-1; CDR3aa: CASSSPIRTGMNTEAFF
v_gene: TRBV18; j_gene: TRBJ1-2; CDR3aa: CASSPDRQYGYTF
v_gene: TRBV29-1; j_gene: TRBJ1-2; CDR3aa: CSATGTGVGQSYGYTF
v_gene: TRBV6-5; j_gene: TRBJ2-1; CDR3aa: CASSPRGNTEQFF
v_gene: TRBV19; j_gene: TRBJ2-3; CDR3aa: CASRNIAGGTDTQYF
v_gene: TRBV19; j_gene: TRBJ1-2; CDR3aa: CASSISRLSSFGYTF
v_gene: TRBV19; j_gene: TRBJ2-7; CDR3aa: CASRPGLAGGAPYEQYF
v_gene: TRBV18; j_gene: TRBJ1-1; CDR3aa: CASSPQGAGTEAFF
v_gene: TRBV15; j_gene: TRBJ2-3; CDR3aa: CATSRDRGGKAQYF
v_gene: TRBV6-5; j_gene: TRBJ1-1; CDR3aa: CASSPRQVPNTEAFF
v_gene: TRBV5-8; j_gene: TRBJ1-5; CDR3aa: CASSLGAQGNQPQHF
v_gene: TRBV18; j_gene: TRBJ1-6; CDR3aa: CASSPRDSNSPLHF
v_gene: TRBV2; j_gene: TRBJ1-1; CDR3aa: CASSEALVGATTEAFF
v_gene: TRBV6-4; j_gene: TRBJ2-2; CDR3aa: CASSVTNTGELFF
v_gene: TRBV5-1; j_gene: TRBJ1-1; CDR3aa: CASSLVGGHGYEAFF
v_gene: TRBV9; j_gene: TRBJ1-2; CDR3aa: CASSVAGYGYTF
v_gene: TRBV7-2; j_gene: TRBJ2-3; CDR3aa: CASSLMGTGGDTQYF
v_gene: TRBV30; j_gene: TRBJ1-2; CDR3aa: CAWTGQDLMGTGYTF
v_gene: TRBV30; j_gene: TRBJ1-3; CDR3aa: CAWSARGQRNTIYF